This T cell receptor beta chain was sequenced for a study of T cell responses to AZD1222 COVID-19 vaccine. Produced via immunoSEQ multiplex PCR; TCRdb's table is partial and in-frame only. The table shows under 200,000 clones, with 92% occurring only once. This CDR3 comprises 12 residues. Per the germline V gene, CDR1 is MDHEN and CDR2 is SYDVKM. V lost 10 bases and J 4 bases, leaving 14 bases between the germline ends. Second-dose intervals near 4 or 12 weeks were combined. Points from the study as a whole: In a largely white British group with more females than males, clonal diversity was possibly underestimated.

Concerning this clone itself: Its antigen is unidentified.

The rearrangement links TRBV28 to TRBJ2-7; D not resolved. The source of this sequence is an adult who received the AZD1222 COVID-19 vaccine. The input for sequencing was peripheral blood, taken 28 days after the second AZD1222 dose. This CDR3 reads CAIQSSGYEQYF. The CDR3 DNA reads as TGTGCCATCCAGAGCAGTGGATACGAGCAGTACTTC. The variable domain in full, completed from reference TRBV28 and TRBJ2-7, reads DVKVTQSSRYLVKRTGEKVFLECVQDMDHENMFWYRQDPGLGLRLIYFSYDVKMKEKGDIPEGYSVSREKKERFSLILESASTNQTSMYLCAIQSSGYEQYFGPGTRLTVT.